These 22 T cell receptor beta chains originate from one sample sequenced in a study of shared clonotypes between healthy human individuals. Measured with immunoSEQ multiplex PCR; TCRdb has only the in-frame clones, and not every one. The table lists some 1.1 million clones, 77% of them singletons, with roughly 0.9% in the top ten. The specimen was memory CD4+ T cells from PBMCs. Subset of the sample: CD45RA-negative fraction. The receptors were gathered from a man between 18 and 29 years old in good health. Some clones in this sample may be carry-over from other donors' samples.

This chain uses TRBV5-4 with TRBJ2-7, with TRBD2 identical over 14 bases. Looked up from germline, CDR1 is SGHNT and CDR2 is YYREEE (reference sequence). Trimming removed 4 bases from V and 6 bases from J; junction bases left unmatched: 9. The length of the CDR3 is 16 residues. This chain's CDR3 is CASSPPGLAGEAEQYF. CDR3 bases: TGTGCCAGCAGCCCCCCGGGACTAGCGGGAGAGGCCGAGCAGTACTTC.

This rearrangement joins TRBV28 to TRBJ2-3; TRBD2 is a possible D gene (6 bases). CDR3 length: 15 amino acids. CDR1 is MDHEN, CDR2 SYDVKM, per germline. V gave up 6 bases and J gave up 4 bases, with 17 bases separating them. The CDR3 protein is CASRISGPRADTQYF. Here the CDR3 DNA reads TGTGCCAGCAGAATTAGCGGTCCTAGGGCAGATACGCAGTATTTT.

The chain employs TRBV27 and TRBJ2-7; 12 nucleotides align to TRBD1. Looked up from germline, CDR1 is MNHEY and CDR2 is SMNVEV (reference sequence). With 3 bases clipped from V and 5 bases from J, the junction kept 17 bases outside the gene matches. CDR3 length: 19 residues. DNA of the CDR3: TGTGCCAGCAGTTTTTCTGGGTTCCCAGGGACAGGGGGCATCGACGAGCAGTACTTC. Protein product: CASSFSGFPGTGGIDEQYF.

V is TRBV9 and J is TRBJ1-2, with a weak D call TRBD1 (5 bases). V shed 0 bases and J shed 8 bases, with 11 bases lying between them. The length of the CDR3 is 13 residues. Germline CDR1 is SGDLS and CDR2 is YYNGEE. The CDR3 coding sequence is TGTGCCAGCAGCGTAGGACAGTCTTGGGGCTACACCTTC. It translates to CASSVGQSWGYTF.

Concerning this clone itself: Additional DNA sequences in this sample encode the identical CDR3. This sequence joins TRBV19 and TRBJ1-5; the D gene is possibly TRBD1 (5 bases). This CDR3 is 13 amino acids long. V lost 4 bases to trimming and J lost 5 bases, with 9 bases between them. Germline CDR1 is LNHDA and CDR2 is SQIVND (reference sequence). In nucleotides, the CDR3 is TGTGCCAGTAGTAGGGACCGAGATCAGCCCCAGCATTTT. Protein product: CASSRDRDQPQHF.

Turning to this clone: Other DNA sequences in this specimen translate into the identical CDR3. This sequence joins TRBV7-2 and TRBJ1-3; D might be TRBD1 (5 bases). V was cut by 3 bases and J by 0 bases, with 9 bases left in between. Germline V gives CDR1 SGHTA, CDR2 FQGNSA. The CDR3 extends over 15 amino acids. CDR3: CASSLQGPSGNTIYF. DNA of the CDR3: TGTGCCAGCAGCTTGCAGGGCCCCTCTGGAAACACCATATATTTT.

The rearrangement joins TRBV6-1 to TRBJ2-7; TRBD1 agrees at 10 bases. J was trimmed by 9 bases and V by 3 bases; bases with no gene match: 8. Per the germline V gene, CDR1 is MNHNS and CDR2 is SASEGT. The CDR3 runs 14 residues. The chain's CDR3 is CASSEGPGQGSQYF. In nucleotides, the CDR3 is TGTGCCAGCAGTGAGGGGCCGGGACAGGGGTCGCAGTACTTC.

This chain links TRBV28 with TRBJ2-7, with 11 nucleotides matching TRBD2. CDR1 is MDHEN, CDR2 SYDVKM, per germline. V shed 5 bases and J 5 bases; nucleotides not matched to a gene: 11. The CDR3 covers 16 residues. The CDR3 is CASSPTGLAESDEQYF. In nucleotides, the CDR3 is TGTGCCAGCAGTCCGACGGGACTAGCGGAATCTGACGAGCAGTACTTC.

The gene calls are TRBV5-6 and TRBJ1-2, with TRBD1 matching 9 bases. This CDR3 region has 15 residues. V shed 3 bases, J shed 4 bases, and the junction held 7 bases outside the gene matches. CDR1 and CDR2 from the germline V gene are SGHDT and YYEEEE. The DNA of the CDR3 is TGTGCCAGCAGCTCAGACCCGACAGGGGGCTATGGCTACACCTTC. Its protein is CASSSDPTGGYGYTF.

This clone was counted between two and nine times. The CDR3 sequence: CASSQGGTAKNIQYF. DNA for the CDR3: TGTGCCAGCAGTCAGGGGGGTACCGCCAAAAACATTCAGTACTTC. The chain combines TRBV5-6 with TRBJ2-4; TRBD1 is a possible D gene (7 bases). V was clipped by 5 bases and J by 1 base, with 13 bases between them. Germline assignment: CDR1 SGHDT and CDR2 YYEEEE. The CDR3 is 15 amino acids.

V gene TRBV7-9 combines with J gene TRBJ1-1, with D tentatively TRBD1 (5 bases). From germline, CDR1 is SEHNR and CDR2 FQNEAQ (reference sequence). This CDR3 has 16 amino acids. Trimming took 2 bases from V and 2 from J, leaving 15 bases between them. CDR3: CASSLHGKGINTEAFF. Here the CDR3 DNA reads TGTGCCAGCAGCTTACATGGTAAGGGGATTAACACTGAAGCTTTCTTT.

The chain is built from TRBV19 and TRBJ2-7; D not resolved. V was clipped by 3 bases and J by 0 bases, with 12 bases between them. The CDR3 has 15 amino acids. The germline V gene encodes CDR1 LNHDA and CDR2 SQIVND (reference sequence). CDR3 DNA sequence: TGTGCCAGTAGTATCCGGCCGGACCGCTCCTACGAGCAGTACTTC. It encodes CASSIRPDRSYEQYF.

This clone has more than one count but fewer than ten. The chain employs TRBV28 and TRBJ1-2; D is undetermined. V shed 3 bases and J shed 2 bases, with 7 bases lying between them. This CDR3 comprises 13 residues. Germline V gene data show CDR1 as MDHEN and CDR2 as SYDVKM. The CDR3 DNA sequence: TGTGCCAGCAGTTTGATGGGGAACTATGGCTACACCTTC. It codes for CASSLMGNYGYTF.

The V call is TRBV18, the J call TRBJ1-1; weak D call: TRBD1 (6 bases). The CDR3 spans 16 residues. V lost 2 bases to trimming and J lost 1 base, with 14 bases between them. Germline V lookup: CDR1 KGHSH, CDR2 LQKENI. CDR3 sequence: CASSPARQAGNTEAFF. CDR3 sequence (DNA): TGTGCCAGCTCACCAGCTAGACAGGCGGGGAACACTGAAGCTTTCTTT.

The V call is TRBV21-1, the J call TRBJ1-3. TRBV21-1 is marked as a pseudogene. The CDR3 runs to 15 residues. The CDR3 DNA is TGTGCCAGCAGCAATTCTTTGAGTTCTGGAAACACCATATATTTT. Amino acids: CASSNSLSSGNTIYF.

CDR3 coding DNA: TGCGCCAGCAGCTTCCTAGGACAGGGGTCAAGCCAAGAGACCCAGTACTTC. Protein product: CASSFLGQGSSQETQYF. V usage is TRBV5-1 and J usage is TRBJ2-5; 9 nucleotides line up with TRBD1. CDR1 and CDR2 from the germline V gene are SGHRS and YFSETQ. With 2 bases clipped from V and 1 base from J, the junction kept 9 bases outside the gene matches. The CDR3 extends over 17 amino acids. Using reference TRBV5-1 and TRBJ2-5 for the parts outside the CDR3, the full variable domain is KAGVTQTPRYLIKTRGQQVTLSCSPISGHRSVSWYQQTPGQGLQFLFEYFSETQRNKGNFPGRFSGRQFSNSRSEMNVSTLELGDSALYLCASSFLGQGSSQETQYFGPGTRLLVL.

The chain couples TRBV5-1 to TRBJ2-1; no firm D call. This CDR3 spans 15 amino acids. Per germline, CDR1 SGHRS and CDR2 YFSETQ. Between the trimmed V and J ends, which lost 4 bases and 8 bases, there was a span of 19 bases. In DNA, the CDR3 is TGCGCCAGCAGCCCAGGACCTATTCCCGGTGATGAGCAGTTCTTC. Translated, it gives CASSPGPIPGDEQFF. The full variable domain, in which reference TRBV5-1 and TRBJ2-1 provide the parts outside the CDR3, is KAGVTQTPRYLIKTRGQQVTLSCSPISGHRSVSWYQQTPGQGLQFLFEYFSETQRNKGNFPGRFSGRQFSNSRSEMNVSTLELGDSALYLCASSPGPIPGDEQFFGPGTRLTVL.

This clone was seen only once. The chain uses TRBV7-8 and TRBJ1-1; no clear D. The CDR3 consists of 13 residues. Trimming took off 2 bases at V and 3 bases at J, with 7 bases between the two ends. Germline loops: CDR1 SGHVS, CDR2 FQNEAQ. The DNA for the CDR3 is TGTGCCAGCAGCTTATGGACGTACACTGAAGCTTTCTTT. It yields the protein CASSLWTYTEAFF.

In its sample, this clone was seen a few times. The rearrangement uses TRBV5-1 and TRBJ1-2; no reliable D call. The CDR3 has 14 amino acids. The V gene's germline CDR1 is SGHRS and CDR2 YFSETQ. Trimming took off 5 bases at V and 0 bases at J, with 11 bases between the two ends. The CDR3 coding sequence is TGCGCCAGCAGAGTTTCGACGACTAACTATGGCTACACCTTC. Its protein is CASRVSTTNYGYTF.

V is TRBV2 and J is TRBJ2-5; unclear D gene. The CDR3 consists of 14 residues. Trimming cost V 5 bases and J 1 base, with 11 bases left between them. Germline V lookup: CDR1 SNHLY, CDR2 FYNNEI. The CDR3 DNA reads as TGTGCCAGCAGTTCTTGGGTAGCCCAAGAGACCCAGTACTTC. Protein product: CASSSWVAQETQYF.

The chain couples TRBV11-2 to TRBJ2-2; TRBD2 aligns across 7 bases. The CDR3 loop spans 15 amino acids. Germline lookup yields CDR1 SGHAT and CDR2 FQNNGV. Trimming took 6 bases from V and 4 from J; bases not matched to a gene: 8. The CDR3 bases are TGTGCCAGCAGGTACGGAGCTAGCGGCACCGGGGAGCTGTTTTTT. Amino acids: CASRYGASGTGELFF.

The count of this clone is one. The chain links TRBV5-1 to TRBJ2-3, with 8 bases fitting TRBD2. The germline V gene encodes CDR1 SGHRS and CDR2 YFSETQ. V trimming: 4 bases; J trimming: 2 bases; junction bases outside the gene matches: 6. The CDR3 is 15 amino acids. The CDR3 sequence: CASSVSGTNTDTQYF. In DNA form, the CDR3 reads TGCGCCAGCAGCGTTAGCGGGACAAACACAGATACGCAGTATTTT. The full variable domain, with the rest looked up from reference TRBV5-1 and TRBJ2-3, is KAGVTQTPRYLIKTRGQQVTLSCSPISGHRSVSWYQQTPGQGLQFLFEYFSETQRNKGNFPGRFSGRQFSNSRSEMNVSTLELGDSALYLCASSVSGTNTDTQYFGPGTRLTVL.